These 18 T cell receptor beta chains came from one sample sequenced in a study of tumor and adjacent non-tumor tissue in lung cancer. Three rounds of nested PCR, following a modified ARM-PCR protocol, produced the TCRbeta library. TCRdb passed the multiplex PCR reads through MiXCR, listing each CDR3 protein once. The top ten clones hold around 25% of a sample with approximately 53,000 distinct CDR3 sequences, just under 75% of them seen once. RNA was extracted from bulk tissue without any cell sorting. More than 3 cm separated this lung sample from the edge of the tumor. The sequenced sample was distant non-tumor lung tissue. These TCRs come from a woman aged 60-75 years with non-small cell lung cancer.

As for this clonotype: One base away lies a much larger clone, so this may be a sequencing read error. The J gene is TRBJ2-3, the V gene TRBV20-1; D possibly corresponds to TRBD2 (5 bases). Germline V gene data show CDR1 as DFQATT and CDR2 as SNEGSKA (reference sequence). The V end was cut by 4 bases, the J end by 2 bases, with 10 bases between. The CDR3 runs 13 residues. CDR3 residues: CSAKWENTDTQYF. In nucleotides, the CDR3 is TGCAGTGCTAAGTGGGAGAACACAGATACGCAGTATTTT.

Comment on this clonotype: A read error may explain this, as a much larger clone is one base away. The V gene is TRBV20-1, the J gene TRBJ2-1; no clear D. The germline gives CDR1 DFQATT, CDR2 SNEGSKA (reference sequence). V lost 2 bases, J lost 4 bases, and 9 bases lay in between. The length of the CDR3 is 13 residues. This CDR3 reads CSARKDQYNEQFF. As DNA, the CDR3 is TGCAGTGCTAGAAAGGACCAATACAATGAGCAGTTCTTC.

At least ten counts were recorded for this clonotype. The gene calls are TRBV6-1 and TRBJ1-5, with 7 bases fitting TRBD1. After removal of 3 bases from V and 2 bases from J, the junction contained 4 bases not matched to a gene. This CDR3 has 15 amino acids. Germline CDR1 is MNHNS and CDR2 is SASEGT. The CDR3, as DNA: TGTGCCAGCAGTGATCGGGGACAGCGCAATCAGCCCCAGCATTTT. Translated: CASSDRGQRNQPQHF.

Comments on this clonotype: One end of the junction fails to match germline, which may point to a read error. V usage is TRBV11-3 and J usage is TRBJ1-1; no clear D. Germline CDR1 and CDR2: SGHNT and YENEEA. This CDR3 is built from 13 residues. The CDR3 loop is CASSKQHSTETFF. DNA for the CDR3: TGTGCAAGCAGCAAACAGCATAGCACTGAAACTTTCTTT.

Comment on this clonotype: At one boundary the junction diverges from the germline segment, which might be a read error. V and J are TRBV6-5 and TRBJ2-6; D may match TRBD1 or TRBD2 (5 bases each). CDR3 size: 15 residues. The germline V gene has CDR1 MNHEY and CDR2 SVGAGI. CDR3 nucleotide sequence: TGTGCCAGCAGCCCGATGTACTCTGGGACCAACGCCCTGACTTTC. Translated, it gives CASSPMYSGTNALTF.

This clonotype is labeled as medium-sized. The rearrangement uses TRBV6-2 or TRBV6-3 and TRBJ2-2; 9 positions match TRBD2. The CDR3 totals 16 residues. Germline V gene lookup returns CDR1 MNHEY and CDR2 SVGEGT. The trim removed 7 bases at V and 5 bases at J, leaving 11 bases unmatched. CDR3 sequence (DNA): TGTGCCAGCACCGCCCCTCCCCTAGCGGGGACCGGGGAGCTGTTTTTT. It codes for CASTAPPLAGTGELFF.

This clonotype was detected once. The junction departs from germline at one end; a sequencing error may be responsible. The chain combines TRBV12-3 or TRBV12-4 with TRBJ2-3; D perhaps matches TRBD1 (5 bases). The length of the CDR3 is 15 residues. This chain's CDR3 is CASSVSRGRTDTRYF. The CDR3 nucleotides read TGTGCCAGCAGTGTTTCAAGGGGCCGCACAGATACGCGGTATTTT.

As concerns this clonotype: The germline gene is not matched at one end of the junction; a read error may be the cause. The chain's CDR3 is CSVVAGRGHTEAFF. As DNA, the CDR3 is TGCAGTGTTGTCGCCGGACGAGGACATACCGAAGCTTTCTTT. This chain joins TRBV29-1 and TRBJ1-1; D is perhaps TRBD1 (5 bases). CDR3 length: 14 amino acids. From germline, CDR1 is SQVTM and CDR2 ANQGSEA.

A remark on this clonotype: Being one base from a much bigger clone, this may be a read error. The genes are TRBV28 and TRBJ1-6, with TRBD1 identical over 7 bases. CDR1 and CDR2 (germline): MDHEN, SYDVKM. The CDR3 extends over 13 amino acids. The J segment lost 9 bases and the V segment lost 10 bases, leaving 9 bases of the junction unmatched. This CDR3 reads CANSVQGSSPLHF. The DNA for the CDR3 is TGTGCCAACTCGGTACAGGGGAGTTCACCCCTCCACTTT.

As for this clonotype: A read error may account for a junction end that differs from germline. V and J are TRBV4-2 and TRBJ2-7; D might be TRBD2 (6 bases). Germline V gene data show CDR1 as LGHNA and CDR2 as YNFKEQ. The CDR3 sequence is 16 residues long. CDR3 loop: CANSLDAPGEVYEQYF. Here the CDR3 DNA reads TGTGCCAACAGCCTAGATGCGCCCGGGGAGGTCTACGAGCAGTACTTC.

Notes on this clonotype: An end of the junction does not agree with germline; a read error may underlie this. The chain employs TRBV11-2 and TRBJ1-1; D call uncertain. The V gene's germline CDR1 is SGHAT and CDR2 FQNNGV. The CDR3 sequence is 13 residues long. The chain's CDR3 is CANSLTLNTEAFF. The CDR3 nucleotides read TGTGCCAACAGCCTAACACTGAACACTGAAGCTTTCTTT.

This clonotype was detected a few times. V and J are TRBV5-1 and TRBJ2-7; 9 nucleotides line up with TRBD1. The V and J ends lost 0 bases and 4 bases, in that order; junction bases with no gene match: 2. Looked up from germline, CDR1 is SGHRS and CDR2 is YFSETQ. This CDR3 is 14 amino acids long. CDR3 DNA: TGCGCCAGCAGCTTGGGACAGGGGGTTTACGAGCAGTACTTC. Translation gives CASSLGQGVYEQYF.

The count of this clonotype is one. The junction differs from germline at one of its ends, possibly a read error. V and J are TRBV6-2 or TRBV6-3 and TRBJ2-5; 8 nucleotides align to TRBD1. This CDR3 contains 19 residues. Per germline, CDR1 MNHEY and CDR2 SVGEGT. CDR3 sequence: CASSRLPYTGRRGQETQYF. The DNA for the CDR3 is TGTGCCAGCAGCCGACTTCCTTATACGGGGCGCAGGGGGCAAGAGACCCAGTATTTC.

A word on this clonotype: Germline is not matched at one junction end, which may reflect a read error. The rearrangement uses TRBV11-2 and TRBJ1-5, with D hard to call. The germline V gene has CDR1 SGHAT and CDR2 FQNNGV. There are 13 residues in the CDR3. CDR3 in amino acids: CGSSYHSSQPQHF. The CDR3 nucleotides read TGTGGCAGCAGCTATCATAGCAGTCAGCCCCAACATTTT.

A word on this clonotype: Without the conserved terminal phenylalanine or tryptophan, this CDR3 likely stems from a read error. No DNA is shown, since the ends of the CDR3 on it are uncertain; the CDR3 is the one TCRdb lists. The chain joins TRBV6-5 to TRBJ2-5; TRBD2, the table's D call, was not compared with the DNA. The CDR3 comprises 14 residues, both ends counted. Looked up from germline, CDR1 is MNHEY and CDR2 is SVGAGI. The CDR3: CASSAQGGEETQYV.

With regard to this clonotype: Likely a read error: the CDR3 ends without its conserved phenylalanine or tryptophan. V usage is TRBV4-3 and J usage is TRBJ2-2, with D maybe TRBD2 (5 bases). Looked up from germline, CDR1 is LGHNA and CDR2 is YSLEER. The germline V and J ends were trimmed by 2 bases and 2 bases, with 15 bases remaining between them. This CDR3 is built from 17 residues. CDR3 sequence (DNA): TGCGCCAGCAGCCAATACCCCGGCGGGTTTAACACCGGGGAGCTGTTTCTT. It is translated as CASSQYPGGFNTGELFL.

Remarks on this clonotype: Compared with germline, one end of the junction differs, possibly owing to a read error. CDR3 residues: CASSEETGLWDIQYF. DNA of the CDR3: TGCGCCAGCAGTGAAGAGACAGGGTTGTGGGACATTCAGTACTTC. The chain uses TRBV6-1 and TRBJ2-4, with TRBD1 matching 7 bases. The CDR3 contains 15 residues. The germline V gene has CDR1 MNHNS and CDR2 SASEGT.

Remarks on this clonotype: Relative to the germline gene, one junction end is altered; a read error may explain this. The rearrangement uses TRBV12-3 or TRBV12-4 and TRBJ2-2; tentatively, D is TRBD1 or TRBD2 (6 bases each). This CDR3 comprises 15 residues. The CDR3 loop reads CAISLQTGTTGGLFF. DNA for the CDR3: TGTGCCATCAGCCTCCAAACAGGGACCACCGGGGGGCTGTTTTTT.